This passage covers 6 T cell receptor beta chains from one sample sequenced in a study of response to subunit inactivated influenza vaccine. TCRdb processed the RT-PCR reads anew with MiXCR; each CDR3 protein has one entry. Found here are about 540,000 distinct CDR3 sequences, under 30% of them singletons; the top ten hold 2.8%. These same data were also listed under a study on T cells expressing NK-cell markers. As reported in that work: The TCR beta cDNA came from 5'RACE template switching with UMIs.

The starting material was CD4+ T cells sorted from PBMCs, obtained 11 to 12 days after vaccination. Source of these receptors: a man aged 45-60 years who received an inactivated influenza vaccine.

There are a few counts of this clonotype. The rearrangement uses TRBV29-1 and TRBJ1-1; D uncertain. The CDR3 sequence is 12 residues long. V lost 2 bases and J 1 base, leaving 5 bases between the germline ends. CDR1 is SQVTM and CDR2 is ANQGSEA in the germline V gene. The CDR3 spells CSVERTNTEAFF. The CDR3 DNA is TGCAGCGTTGAAAGGACGAACACTGAAGCTTTCTTT.

This chain connects TRBV20-1 to TRBJ2-1, with D unclear. The CDR3 totals 11 residues. V lost 6 bases and J 8 bases, leaving 11 bases between the germline ends. Per the germline V gene, CDR1 is DFQATT and CDR2 is SNEGSKA (reference sequence). The CDR3: CSASRADEQFF. Here the CDR3 DNA reads TGCAGTGCGTCCCGGGCGGATGAGCAGTTCTTC.

This clonotype has at least ten counts. The rearrangement links TRBV6-2 or TRBV6-3 to TRBJ1-5; 9 bases fit TRBD1. There are 15 residues in the CDR3. Trimming took 0 bases from V and 4 from J; bases not matched to a gene: 1. CDR1 is MNHEY, CDR2 SVGEGT, per germline. The CDR3 loop reads CASSYSGQGNQPQHF. As DNA, the CDR3 is TGTGCCAGCAGTTACTCGGGACAGGGAAATCAGCCCCAGCATTTT.

The V gene is TRBV10-3, the J gene TRBJ2-5, with TRBD1 identical over 7 bases. The CDR3 is 14 amino acids. Germline CDR1 is ENHRY and CDR2 is SYGVKD. V shed 7 bases and J 0 bases; nucleotides not matched to a gene: 5. The CDR3 is CAIKGASYQETQYF. The CDR3 region has the DNA TGTGCCATCAAGGGGGCCTCGTACCAAGAGACCCAGTACTTC.

The gene calls are TRBV2 and TRBJ1-1; possible D gene TRBD1, 5 bases. The CDR3 runs 11 residues. The V end was cut by 6 bases, the J end by 4 bases, with 6 bases between. Per germline, CDR1 SNHLY and CDR2 FYNNEI. This chain's CDR3 is CASRQGTEAFF. CDR3 coding DNA: TGTGCCAGCAGGCAGGGCACTGAAGCTTTCTTT.

V gene TRBV29-1 combines with J gene TRBJ2-5; perhaps D is TRBD1 or TRBD2 (6 bases each). The V gene lost 4 bases and the J gene lost 4 bases, with 10 bases spanning the gap. The CDR3 contains 12 residues. Germline V gene data show CDR1 as SQVTM and CDR2 as ANQGSEA. As DNA, the CDR3 is TGCAGCGTTGCACAGGGAGGAGAGACCCAGTACTTC. Protein: CSVAQGGETQYF.